The rows below give T cell receptor beta chains drawn from one sample of a study of identical twins. TCRdb reprocessed the 5' RACE reads via MiXCR and lists one record per CDR3 protein. The sample has 1.5 million to 2 million distinct CDR3 sequences; about 31% are singletons. Material for sequencing was cord blood. The receptors come from a newborn girl in good health. The conserved cysteine and the conserved F or W are not part of the CDR3 here.

TRBJ2-1 TRBV10-3 ATLRGGSNEQF
TRBJ2-5 TRBV5-1 ASSTDNRGQETQY
TRBJ2-3 TRBV9 ASSVYVTDTQY
TRBJ2-3 TRBV4-1 ASSQDRAIGEDTQY
TRBJ2-5 TRBV6-6 ASSYSGPGLAQY
TRBJ2-1 TRBV14 ASSQEGGFSYEQF
TRBJ2-1 TRBV20-1 SASGRASYNEQF
- TRBV5-6 ASSLGRGEVETQY
TRBJ1-4 TRBV7-9 ASVAGATNEKLF
TRBJ1-2 TRBV10-3 AISVGQDYGYT
TRBJ2-7 TRBV25-1 ASSESTGEKYEQY
TRBJ2-7 TRBV29-1 SAQQGGNYEQY
TRBJ2-1 TRBV7-2 ASSFSGDYNEQF
TRBJ2-1 TRBV4-1 ASSLQPRTSSYNEQF
TRBJ2-5 TRBV11-2 ASSQVGDRQETQY
TRBJ1-2 TRBV24-1 ATSHGQGRNYGYT
TRBJ2-1 TRBV2 ASRMDRADNEQF
TRBJ2-3 TRBV10-3 AISEDGGPDTQY
TRBJ2-7 TRBV28 ASISSRDRGHEQY
TRBJ2-7 TRBV21-1 ASSKYQRERGYEQY
TRBJ1-4 TRBV7-2 ASSLAPQKLF
TRBJ1-2 TRBV6-1 ASSERDRGHGYT
TRBJ1-1 TRBV12-3/TRBV12-4 ASSAMGGTEAF
TRBJ1-1 TRBV9 ASNRVTNTEAF
TRBJ2-3 TRBV27 ASKRGQSPQY
TRBJ2-1 TRBV28 ASSLAGGLWNEQF
TRBJ2-4 TRBV3-1 ASSLAAGGQRIQY
TRBJ2-5 TRBV5-1 ASSLAERYNEQY
TRBJ2-3 TRBV6-2/TRBV6-3 ASKKGFPTDTQY
TRBJ1-2 TRBV6-5 ASSAGGPGLGYT
TRBJ2-5 TRBV9 ASSLIGGAGNEQY
TRBJ1-4 TRBV15 ATSRAGGREKLF
TRBJ2-1 TRBV11-2 ASSSSSGGRYNEQF
TRBJ2-3 TRBV24-1 ATSVTAGGDTQY
TRBJ1-5 TRBV5-1 ASSLEGGLNQPQH
- TRBV4-2 ASSQKSLAGGSYNEQY
TRBJ2-1 TRBV20-1 SARVGLAGVTYNEQF
TRBJ1-1 TRBV28 ASRYRSEAF
TRBJ2-1 TRBV20-1 SARGPRGKYNEQF
TRBJ2-7 TRBV6-6 ASSYSGGHTPYEQY
- TRBV3-1 ASSHREQETQY
TRBJ2-5 TRBV7-2 ASSLTPLGSSNWETQY
TRBJ2-1 TRBV27 ASRGTSGGWSYNEQF
TRBJ2-7 TRBV4-2 ASSQKLAGGTYYNEQY
TRBJ2-7 TRBV5-1 ASSLAGTGVYEQY
TRBJ2-3 TRBV20-1 SATLSGRPDTQY
TRBJ1-2 TRBV6-6 ASSYGQGARGYT
- TRBV6-5 TTLDRVNEQY
TRBJ2-7 TRBV6-1 ASSVVDGYEQY
TRBJ2-1 TRBV6-1 ASGRRSVHNEQF
TRBJ1-1 TRBV7-6 ASSFLSRVNTEAF
TRBJ2-4 TRBV28 ASSRQGGKNIQY
TRBJ1-2 TRBV6-5 ASSPTGPLGYT
TRBJ2-2 TRBV20-1 SIAGGSNTGELF
TRBJ2-5 TRBV28 ASSRGSLWGETQY